This paragraph reports one T cell receptor (beta chain). Its cognate antigen is unknown. Germline V gene data show CDR1 as MNHEY and CDR2 as SMNVEV (reference sequence). This CDR3 has 17 amino acids. The V gene lost 7 bases and the J gene lost 4 bases, with 24 bases spanning the gap. The record originates from a study of OX40 agonist ivuxolimab in advanced cancers. Whole-study context: Having had anti-PD-1, anti-PD-L1 or anti-CTLA-4 therapy before was allowed, and over 35% had some.

The investigators sampled blood at baseline, at cycle 4 day 1, and at cycle 7 day 1. Data came from immunoSEQ multiplex PCR; TCRdb stores just in-frame clones and leaves some out. This sample yields approximately 48,000 clones, of which about 87% are seen a single time; 10% belongs to the top ten. General study findings and limits: Blood T cells, both CD4+ and CD8+, expanded clonally by week 6 at 0.1 to 3.0 mg/kg. Low normalized T-cell clonal expansion was additionally recorded for some nonresponders.

Specimen: CD4+ or CD8+ T cells sorted from blood, collected in a trial of the OX40 agonist ivuxolimab. The chain carries TRBV27 and TRBJ2-3; a weak D match, TRBD2 (6 bases). This TCR came from an adult with an advanced solid tumor such as melanoma, head and neck, liver or kidney cancer. The chain's CDR3 is CASTHLSYRGIADTQYF. The DNA for the CDR3 is TGTGCCAGCACTCATTTGTCTTACCGGGGGATTGCAGATACGCAGTATTTT.